A selection of T cell receptor beta chains follows, all from one sample in a study of identical twins. From the 5' RACE reads, TCRdb called clonotypes with MiXCR, one entry per CDR3 protein. The sample holds a few hundred thousand distinct CDR3 sequences, 9% to 10% seen once. The same data also contributed to another study, on yellow fever vaccine responses in identical twins.

The sequenced material came from PBMCs. The source of these receptors is a woman younger than 35 in good health. The CDR3 runs from the conserved cysteine through the conserved F or W. The D gene is left open where the match is weak. Rows may omit the clone size; those that give it use once, few, many or a size class.

D gene	V gene	clone size	J gene	CDR3 DNA	CDR3 protein
TRBD2	TRBV12-3/TRBV12-4	NA	TRBJ2-7	TGTGCCAGCAGTATCTCGGGTAGCGGGAAGGGTGAGCAGTACTTC	CASSISGSGKGEQYF
TRBD1	TRBV29-1	NA	TRBJ2-5	TGCAGCGTCCACACCGTCAGGGGGACCCAAGAGACCCAGTACTTC	CSVHTVRGTQETQYF
NA	TRBV5-4	NA	TRBJ1-1	TGTGCCAGCAGCTTGGAAAGACTGAACACTGAAGCTTTCTTT	CASSLERLNTEAFF
NA	TRBV18	many	TRBJ2-5	TGTGCCAGCTCACCAATCACAACCCTGGGGGAGACCCAGTACTTC	CASSPITTLGETQYF
NA	TRBV7-9	few	TRBJ2-7	TGTGCCAGCAGCTCCCGACTATCCCCCTACGAGCAGTACTTC	CASSSRLSPYEQYF
TRBD1	TRBV5-1	NA	TRBJ2-5	TGCGCCAGCAGCGGACAGGGGTGGGAGACCCAGTACTTC	CASSGQGWETQYF
NA	TRBV11-2	few	TRBJ2-7	TGTGCCAGCAGCTTAAGGGTAGGAGGACACTTGGCCTACGAGCAGTACTTC	CASSLRVGGHLAYEQYF
TRBD1	TRBV6-2/TRBV6-3	NA	TRBJ2-7	TGTGCCAGCAGACAACGGACAGGACGGATCTACGAGCAGTACTTC	CASRQRTGRIYEQYF
TRBD1	TRBV3-1	many	TRBJ2-7	TGTGCCAGCAGCCGTGGACAGGTCGGCTACGAGCAGTACTTC	CASSRGQVGYEQYF
NA	TRBV7-8	many	TRBJ1-1	TGTGCCAGCAGCTTAAGCAGTCGCACTGAAGCTTTCTTT	CASSLSSRTEAFF
NA	TRBV5-1	NA	TRBJ2-7	TGCGCCAGCAGCTTGATCATCTACGAGCAGTACTTC	CASSLIIYEQYF
NA	TRBV28	few	TRBJ2-2	TGTGCCAGCAGTCGCAGGGTCCGGGACACCGGGGAGCTGTTTTTT	CASSRRVRDTGELFF
TRBD2	TRBV6-5	NA	TRBJ2-1	TGTGCCAGCAGTTACTCGGGGCTAGCGGGGGTAAATGAGCAGTTCTTC	CASSYSGLAGVNEQFF
NA	TRBV30	few	TRBJ2-1	TGTGCCTGGAGTGTATTCGGCCATGAGCAGTTCTTC	CAWSVFGHEQFF
NA	TRBV6-1	many	TRBJ2-3	TGTGCCAGCCGTGGCCCCGGAACAGATACGCAGTATTTT	CASRGPGTDTQYF
NA	TRBV21-1	many	TRBJ1-2	TGTGCCAGCACCACCAAGTACAGGTCCACCAACTATGGCTACACCTTC	CASTTKYRSTNYGYTF
TRBD2	TRBV6-2/TRBV6-3	NA	TRBJ2-1	TGTGCCAGCAGTTACGTTCTAAGACTAGCGGGGGTAGAGCAGTTCTTC	CASSYVLRLAGVEQFF
NA	TRBV7-9	few	TRBJ2-2	TGTGCCAGCAGCTTAGGTCGGGGCTCGGAGGGCACCGGGGAGCTGTTTTTT	CASSLGRGSEGTGELFF
NA	TRBV7-2	NA	TRBJ2-3	TGTGCCAGCAGGTCCCCCGGTGGCACAGATACGCAGTATTTT	CASRSPGGTDTQYF
NA	TRBV3-1	NA	TRBJ2-7	TGTGCCAGCAGCCAAGGGGTTTACTCCTACGAGCAGTACTTC	CASSQGVYSYEQYF
NA	TRBV20-1	many	TRBJ2-7	TGCAGTGCTAGAGATATTTCTCCCTACGAGCAGTACTTC	CSARDISPYEQYF
NA	TRBV7-2	few	TRBJ2-7	TGTGCCAGCACCCCCTCCCCGGAAAGGTGGTACGAGCAGTACTTC	CASTPSPERWYEQYF
TRBD2	TRBV27	few	TRBJ2-1	TGTGCCAGCAGTCGAGGACTAGCGGAAAATGAGCAGTTCTTC	CASSRGLAENEQFF
TRBD2	TRBV5-6	few	TRBJ2-1	TGTGCCAGCAGCTTGACTTCTAGCGGGGTAGAGCAGTTCTTC	CASSLTSSGVEQFF
NA	TRBV19	few	TRBJ1-4	TGTGCCAGTAGGGACAGCTCAGTTAATGAAAAACTGTTTTTT	CASRDSSVNEKLFF
NA	TRBV24-1	many	TRBJ2-1	TGTGCCACCGGCTCCTACAATGAGCAGTTCTTC	CATGSYNEQFF
TRBD1	TRBV9	NA	TRBJ1-4	TGTGCCAGCAGCTCGGGACAGGAGAGTGAAAAACTGTTTTTT	CASSSGQESEKLFF
TRBD2	TRBV15	few	TRBJ2-4	TGTGCCACCAGCAGAGAGAGGGGGCTATTGGGGCTAGCGGGGGAGAAAAACATTCAGTACTTC	CATSRERGLLGLAGEKNIQYF
TRBD1	TRBV7-9	NA	TRBJ2-7	TGTGCCAGCAGCTCCGAAGACAGGGACGAGCAGTACTTC	CASSSEDRDEQYF
TRBD1	TRBV18	many	TRBJ2-1	TGTGCCAGCTCCAGGGACAGGGTCGGTGATGAGCAGTTCTTC	CASSRDRVGDEQFF
TRBD1	TRBV29-1	many	TRBJ2-5	TGCAGCGTTGAATATAGGGACAGCCAAGAAGAGACCCAGTACTTC	CSVEYRDSQEETQYF
TRBD2	TRBV30	NA	TRBJ2-1	TGTGCCTGGGGAGCGGGAGGCTACAATGAGCAGTTCTTC	CAWGAGGYNEQFF
NA	TRBV9	many	TRBJ2-3	TGTGCCAGCAGCACACCGGACGAGACAGATACGCAGTATTTT	CASSTPDETDTQYF
TRBD2	TRBV20-1	many	TRBJ2-5	TGCAGTGCCCTTCCTACGGGAGGGCTAGAGACCCAGTACTTC	CSALPTGGLETQYF
NA	TRBV10-3	NA	TRBJ1-1	TGTGCCATCGGTACAGGGACCGCGGGCACTGAAGCTTTCTTT	CAIGTGTAGTEAFF
NA	TRBV5-1	NA	TRBJ2-2	TGCGCCAGCAGCTTGTCGCTTGGCCGCTCACCTCAAAACACCGGGGAGCTGTTTTTT	CASSLSLGRSPQNTGELFF
NA	TRBV24-1	few	TRBJ2-2	TGTGCCACCAGTGACGGGACGGCGAACACCGGGGAGCTGTTTTTT	CATSDGTANTGELFF
TRBD2	TRBV24-1	few	TRBJ2-1	TGTGCCACCAGTGATCCTTTAGCGGGAGGGCCTGTCAATGAGCAGTTCTTC	CATSDPLAGGPVNEQFF
TRBD1	TRBV7-9	NA	TRBJ2-5	TGTGCCAGCAGCTTAGACAGGGGCACCCCAGAGACCCAGTACTTC	CASSLDRGTPETQYF
NA	TRBV7-2	NA	TRBJ2-5	TGTGCCAGCAGCTTAGCCCAATCCCAGTACTTC	CASSLAQSQYF
TRBD1	TRBV28	NA	TRBJ2-7	TGTGCCAGCCTAGGTCGGGACAGGGTTACCTACGAGCAGTACTTC	CASLGRDRVTYEQYF
TRBD1	TRBV10-3	NA	TRBJ1-6	TGTGCCATCAGTGAGTCGTGGACAGGGGGCCTCCACTTT	CAISESWTGGLHF
TRBD2	TRBV5-1	few	TRBJ2-1	TGCGCCAGCAGCTGGGGACTAGCGCCCATCAATGAGCAGTTCTTC	CASSWGLAPINEQFF
TRBD1	TRBV18	few	TRBJ1-2	TGTGCCAGCTCACGCGGACAGGGTAGAGGGGATAACTATGGCTACACCTTC	CASSRGQGRGDNYGYTF
NA	TRBV20-1	NA	TRBJ2-7	TGCAGTGCTAGCAGACCCCCCTACGAGCAGTACTTC	CSASRPPYEQYF
TRBD2	TRBV12-5	NA	TRBJ2-3	TGTGCTAGTGGATCCGGACTAGGACCAGATACGCAGTATTTT	CASGSGLGPDTQYF
NA	TRBV5-1	few	TRBJ2-7	TGCGCCAGCAGCTTCGGACTGCAGCCGGGCGAGCAGTACTTC	CASSFGLQPGEQYF
TRBD1	TRBV20-1	NA	TRBJ1-1	TGCAGTGCTAGAGTAGGGACAGCTTACACTGAAGCTTTCTTT	CSARVGTAYTEAFF
NA	TRBV5-1	NA	TRBJ1-4	TGCGCCAGCAGCCACAGAGAAGAAAAACTGTTTTTT	CASSHREEKLFF
NA	TRBV7-9	NA	TRBJ2-1	TGTGCCAGCAGCCCGGTGGGTGGCCCCTACAATGAGCAGTTCTTC	CASSPVGGPYNEQFF